The source of this TCR beta chain is a study of blood T cells in healthy people across ages. Alongside a J-beta primer mix, a sample-barcoded 5' primer served in a second PCR lasting 7 to 11 cycles. One entry per CDR3 protein, called by TCRdb with MiXCR from the 5' RACE reads. The sample lists 700,000 or so distinct CDR3 sequences; over 40% were seen once. This CDR3 comprises 16 residues. Trimming pared 7 bases from V and 4 bases from J, leaving 17 bases between. Per the germline V gene, CDR1 is MNHNS and CDR2 is SASEGT. The source of this sequence is a man older than 75 in good health. Sequenced: blood. The chain is built from TRBV6-1 and TRBJ2-6, with D perhaps matching TRBD2 (6 bases). The CDR3 loop reads CASNPGEGSGANVLTF. In DNA, the CDR3 is TGTGCCAGCAACCCGGGAGAGGGCTCCGGGGCCAACGTCCTGACTTTC.